Listed here are 10 T cell receptor beta chains from one sample, sequenced in a study of T cells in Graves' hyperthyroidism and ophthalmopathy. What was amplified from RNA transcripts were TCR beta CDR3 regions. In the first-round RT-PCR of the TCR CDR3, the HTBI primer set was used. In TCRdb, the multiplex PCR reads were re-called with MiXCR into one record per CDR3 protein. The sample includes roughly 380,000 distinct CDR3 sequences, more than 11% of them seen just once. Sequencing was performed on blood. The receptors come from a woman aged 55-75 years with Graves' hyperthyroidism.

Ten or more counts support this clonotype. The CDR3 coding sequence is TGTGCCAGCAGTTACTCCGCGGGACAGGCGATACCCTACGAGCAGTACTTC. This encodes CASSYSAGQAIPYEQYF. The genes are TRBV6-6 and TRBJ2-7, with 8 bases lining up with TRBD1. The trim removed 0 bases at V and 2 bases at J, leaving 9 bases unmatched. The CDR3 extends over 17 amino acids. Germline values: CDR1 MNHNY, CDR2 SVGAGI (reference sequence).

This clonotype was seen a few times. The gene calls are TRBV20-1 and TRBJ1-6; D uncertain. V was cut by 0 bases and J by 7 bases, with 4 bases left in between. Germline V lookup: CDR1 DFQATT, CDR2 SNEGSKA (reference sequence). This CDR3 contains 12 residues. The CDR3 bases are TGCAGTGCTAGAGATCCAAATTCACCCCTCCACTTT. Residues: CSARDPNSPLHF.

The chain has TRBV5-1 and TRBJ2-5; no definite D call. Germline V CDR1 and CDR2: SGHRS, YFSETQ. CDR3 length: 13 amino acids. Trimming removed 4 bases at V and 2 bases at J, with 9 bases between. The CDR3 loop reads CASSLPDQETQYF. The CDR3 nucleotides read TGCGCCAGCAGCCTCCCAGATCAAGAGACCCAGTACTTC. The variable domain in full, with the rest retrieved from reference TRBV5-1 and TRBJ2-5, is KAGVTQTPRYLIKTRGQQVTLSCSPISGHRSVSWYQQTPGQGLQFLFEYFSETQRNKGNFPGRFSGRQFSNSRSEMNVSTLELGDSALYLCASSLPDQETQYFGPGTRLLVL.

This clonotype occurred a few times. The chain employs TRBV28 and TRBJ1-6; D not resolved. The CDR3 has 12 amino acids. The V end was cut by 3 bases, the J end by 13 bases, with 10 bases between. Germline V CDR1 and CDR2: MDHEN, SYDVKM. The CDR3: CASSFGGNPLHF. CDR3 bases: TGTGCCAGCAGTTTCGGAGGGAACCCCCTCCACTTT.

Remarks on this clonotype: The junction differs from germline at one of its ends, possibly a read error. This chain links TRBV20-1 with TRBJ1-1, with D perhaps TRBD1 (5 bases). In germline, CDR1 is DFQATT, CDR2 SNEGSKA (reference sequence). This CDR3 has 13 residues. The CDR3 coding sequence is TGCAGTGCTACAGGGTACCAGAACACTGGAGCTTTCTTT. This gives the protein CSATGYQNTGAFF.

The chain recombines TRBV12-3 or TRBV12-4 with TRBJ2-3; TRBD1 matches at 8 bases. Trimming at V came to 6 bases and at J to 3 bases, leaving 5 bases not matched to a gene. This CDR3 spans 14 amino acids. The CDR3 bases are TGTGCCAGCAGGGACAGGGCGGCGACAGATACGCAGTATTTT. It yields the protein CASRDRAATDTQYF.

This chain links TRBV20-1 with TRBJ2-2; 8 positions agree with TRBD2. The germline V gene encodes CDR1 DFQATT and CDR2 SNEGSKA (reference sequence). This CDR3 has 16 amino acids. V was clipped by 7 bases and J by 6 bases; unmatched bases: 16. The CDR3 reads CSVLGGRSGSSGELFF. The CDR3 DNA reads as TGCAGTGTCCTGGGTGGTCGAAGCGGGAGTTCCGGGGAGCTGTTTTTT.

This clonotype was detected many times. V is TRBV13 and J is TRBJ2-5; 9 bases line up with TRBD1. The CDR3 is 14 amino acids. CDR1 and CDR2 from the germline V gene are PRHDT and FYEKMQ (reference sequence). V dropped 3 bases and J dropped 5; count of bases not matched to a gene: 4. CDR3 in amino acids: CASSFTGGRETQYF. The CDR3 DNA sequence: TGTGCCAGCAGCTTCACAGGGGGCCGGGAGACCCAGTACTTC.

This clonotype has at least ten counts. V and J are TRBV6-1 and TRBJ2-3, with 12 bases identical to TRBD1. V shed 11 bases, J shed 4 bases, and the junction held 10 bases outside the gene matches. The germline V gene encodes CDR1 MNHNS and CDR2 SASEGT. The CDR3 runs 15 residues. The CDR3 DNA sequence: TGTGCCGGTACCGCGGGACAGGGGGCCGCAGATACGCAGTATTTT. Translated: CAGTAGQGAADTQYF.

This clonotype was seen ten or more times. The rearrangement joins TRBV11-2 to TRBJ2-2, with D tentatively TRBD2 (5 bases). V was trimmed by 3 bases and J by 3 bases, leaving 11 bases between them. Per the germline V gene, CDR1 is SGHAT and CDR2 is FQNNGV. The length of the CDR3 is 15 residues. CDR3 region: CASSLDWRYTGELFF. CDR3 DNA: TGTGCCAGCAGCTTGGACTGGCGGTACACCGGGGAGCTGTTTTTT. Filled out from reference TRBV11-2 and TRBJ2-2, the complete variable domain reads EAGVAQSPRYKIIEKRQSVAFWCNPISGHATLYWYQQILGQGPKLLIQFQNNGVVDDSQLPKDRFSAERLKGVDSTLKIQPAKLEDSAVYLCASSLDWRYTGELFFGEGSRLTVL.